The next 10 T cell receptor beta chains were all read from a single sample in a study of CD8 T cells in ankylosing spondylitis. Study-wide points: About 8 highly homologous variants formed a TCR beta motif that appeared characteristic of ankylosing spondylitis blood.

TCRdb reprocessed the 5' RACE reads with MiXCR, giving one entry per CDR3 protein. The sample consists of around 770,000 distinct CDR3 sequences, 15% to 20% of them appearing once. Their target antigens are unknown. Material for sequencing was blood, either unsorted or a sorted T cell fraction (not recorded which). The receptor source for this set is a male donor with ankylosing spondylitis.

The chain uses TRBV7-9 and TRBJ2-1; maybe TRBD2 (6 bases). This CDR3 region has 17 residues. CDR1 and CDR2 (germline): SEHNR, FQNEAQ (reference sequence). The ends were cut back, 5 bases at V and 5 bases at J, with 22 bases in the middle. CDR3 in amino acids: CASSLILALTTDNEQFF. CDR3 coding DNA: TGTGCCAGCAGCCTCATACTAGCCCTTACCACCGACAATGAGCAGTTCTTC.

There are a few counts of this clonotype. This chain links TRBV12-3 or TRBV12-4 with TRBJ2-3; D not resolved. V dropped 3 bases and J dropped 2 bases, with 9 bases sitting between them. The CDR3 runs to 14 residues. CDR3 DNA sequence: TGTGCCAGCAGTTTTCGGCTAGTCACAGATACGCAGTATTTT. Encoded protein: CASSFRLVTDTQYF.

This clonotype turned up a few times. The V gene is TRBV29-1, the J gene TRBJ2-1; weak D call: TRBD2 (6 bases). Trimming took 7 bases from V and 10 from J, leaving 14 bases between them. The CDR3 consists of 11 residues. Germline-derived CDR1 and CDR2 are SQVTM and ANQGSEA. Here the CDR3 DNA reads TGCAGCGCTCATACTAGCAACGAGCAGTTCTTC. Translating gives CSAHTSNEQFF.

This clonotype was counted only a few times. The V and J genes are TRBV20-1 and TRBJ2-1, with a weak D call TRBD2 (5 bases). The germline V gene has CDR1 DFQATT and CDR2 SNEGSKA (reference sequence). The CDR3 sequence is 14 residues long. Trimming took 1 base from V and 4 from J, leaving 11 bases between them. CDR3 sequence reads: CSARAQRIYNEQFF. The CDR3 DNA is TGCAGTGCTAGAGCTCAGCGGATATACAATGAGCAGTTCTTC.

The chain recombines TRBV7-9 with TRBJ2-1; tentative D call: TRBD1 (6 bases). The V end was cut by 5 bases, the J end by 6 bases, with 11 bases between. The CDR3 length is 13 residues. CDR1 is SEHNR, CDR2 FQNEAQ, per germline (reference sequence). The chain's CDR3 is CASSLTGINEQFF. CDR3 DNA sequence: TGTGCCAGCAGCCTAACAGGGATCAATGAGCAGTTCTTC.

This clonotype was found a few times. The gene calls are TRBV27 and TRBJ2-7, with a tentative D call TRBD1 (6 bases). CDR3 length: 15 residues. The germline V gene has CDR1 MNHEY and CDR2 SMNVEV (reference sequence). With 3 bases removed from V and 0 bases from J, the gap between germline ends came to 12 bases. In DNA form, the CDR3 reads TGTGCCAGCAGTTTCAACAGGGTTAGCTCCTACGAGCAGTACTTC. The encoded protein is CASSFNRVSSYEQYF.

The gene calls are TRBV12-3 or TRBV12-4 and TRBJ1-2, with a tentative D call TRBD1 (5 bases). The CDR3 runs to 13 residues. V gave up 7 bases and J gave up 4 bases, with 13 bases separating them. CDR3 residues: CASTPHGTYGYTF. CDR3 bases: TGTGCCAGCACCCCTCACGGGACCTATGGCTACACCTTC.

This rearrangement joins TRBV10-3 to TRBJ1-2; D is ambiguous. Trimming took 2 bases from V and 5 from J, leaving 9 bases between them. The germline V gene has CDR1 ENHRY and CDR2 SYGVKD. The CDR3 totals 13 residues. CDR3 nucleotides: TGTGCCATCAGTGAGGCGGGGATTTATGGCTACACCTTC. Translating gives CAISEAGIYGYTF.

A few counts support this clonotype. The CDR3: CATSDPVQDPYNEQFF. The CDR3 nucleotides read TGTGCCACCAGTGATCCCGTACAGGACCCCTACAATGAGCAGTTCTTC. The chain combines TRBV24-1 with TRBJ2-1; tentative D call: TRBD1 (5 bases). The CDR3 contains 16 residues. Germline V gene lookup returns CDR1 KGHDR and CDR2 SFDVKD. V lost 3 bases and J 2 bases, leaving 13 bases between the germline ends.

The J gene is TRBJ2-5, the V gene TRBV20-1; no clear D gene. The CDR3 consists of 11 residues. Germline values: CDR1 DFQATT, CDR2 SNEGSKA (reference sequence). The CDR3 loop reads CSQTREETQYF. For the CDR3, the DNA is TGCAGCCAGACCCGAGAGGAGACCCAGTACTTC.